This T cell receptor (beta chain) was observed in a study of cytomegalovirus exposure and HLA in healthy donors. Study-wide context: A later analysis reported the same platform for the 120 or so validation repertoires and the roughly 700 first-cohort repertoires.

Profiled with immunoSEQ multiplex PCR; TCRdb holds only in-frame clones, not every one. The sample carries some 150,000 clones, approximately 89% recorded once. Details on this clone: Antigen unknown.

Germline V gives CDR1 ENHRY, CDR2 SYGVKD. The CDR3 runs to 14 residues. J gave up 10 bases and V 2 bases, and 6 bases lay outside the gene matches. Overall study findings and caveats: Researchers catalogued roughly 150 TCR beta chains as cytomegalovirus-associated. CMV antigen specificity of a few CMV-associated chains was confirmed in vitro.

The sequenced sample was PBMCs. The TCR sequence derives from a man aged 18 to 29 in good health and CMV-seronegative. The chain couples TRBV10-3 to TRBJ2-1; TRBD2 matches 9 bases. This CDR3 reads CAISEVAGDGEQFF. The CDR3 DNA is TGTGCCATCAGTGAGGTAGCGGGAGATGGCGAGCAGTTCTTC.